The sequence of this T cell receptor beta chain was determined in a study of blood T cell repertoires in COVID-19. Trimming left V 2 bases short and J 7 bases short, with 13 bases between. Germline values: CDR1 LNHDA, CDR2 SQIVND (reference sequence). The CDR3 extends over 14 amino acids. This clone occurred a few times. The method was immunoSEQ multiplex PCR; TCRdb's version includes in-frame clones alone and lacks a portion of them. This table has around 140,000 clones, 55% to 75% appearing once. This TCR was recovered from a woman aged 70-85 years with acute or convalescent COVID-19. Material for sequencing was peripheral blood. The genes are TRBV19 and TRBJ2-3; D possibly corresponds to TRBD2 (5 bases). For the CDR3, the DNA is TGTGCCAGTAGTATATCGGCTAGCTACCATACGCAGTATTTT. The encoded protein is CASSISASYHTQYF.